This entry lists 27 T cell receptor beta chains sequenced from one sample in a study of graft-versus-host responses after intestinal transplantation. TCRdb's table, derived via immunoSEQ multiplex PCR, lists solely in-frame clones and lacks some. The data show 40,000 or so clones, about nine tenths seen once. The specimen was PBMCs, collected 260 to 270 days after transplant. The receptors shown here come from a human patient who received an intestinal transplant, so some T cells may come from the graft donor.

The gene calls are TRBV5-4 and TRBJ1-6; D is perhaps TRBD1 (5 bases). The germline V and J ends were trimmed by 4 bases and 10 bases, with 18 bases remaining between them. The CDR3 consists of 15 residues. The germline V gene encodes CDR1 SGHNT and CDR2 YYREEE (reference sequence). CDR3 in amino acids: CASSLSSQGRSPLHF. CDR3 DNA sequence: TGTGCCAGCAGCCTTTCCTCCCAGGGCAGGTCACCCCTCCACTTT.

J is TRBJ1-1 and V is TRBV7-6; D is uncertain. Germline-derived CDR1 and CDR2 are SGHVS and FNYEAQ. This CDR3 comprises 17 residues. The V and J ends lost 1 base and 0 bases respectively, with 15 bases between them. The CDR3 region has the DNA TGTGCCAGCAGCTTAGGGCGTGGGTCGGGAATGAACACTGAAGCTTTCTTT. This encodes CASSLGRGSGMNTEAFF.

J is TRBJ1-5 and V is TRBV7-3; D not resolved. CDR3 size: 15 residues. V gave up 4 bases and J gave up 5 bases, with 15 bases separating them. From germline, CDR1 is SGHTA and CDR2 FQGTGA. This chain's CDR3 is CASSSLGRSDQPQHF. The CDR3 nucleotides are TGTGCCAGCAGCTCCCTAGGAAGGTCCGATCAGCCCCAGCATTTT. Looking up the rest from reference TRBV7-3 and TRBJ1-5 gives the full variable domain: GAGVSQTPSNKVTEKGKYVELRCDPISGHTALYWYRQSLGQGPEFLIYFQGTGAADDSGLPNDRFFAVRPEGSVSTLKIQRTERGDSAVYLCASSSLGRSDQPQHFGDGTRLSIL.

This chain connects TRBV16 to TRBJ1-5; D possibly corresponds to TRBD1 (6 bases). Deletions cut 0 bases from V and 6 bases from J, with 12 bases between. From germline, CDR1 is KGHSY and CDR2 FQNENV. The CDR3 is 15 residues long. The CDR3 here is CASSQSQGLGQPQHF. In DNA form, the CDR3 reads TGTGCCAGCAGCCAATCACAGGGATTGGGTCAGCCCCAGCATTTT.

The chain joins TRBV14 to TRBJ1-2; 9 bases map to TRBD1. The V gene end was trimmed by 3 bases and the J gene end by 4 bases; junction bases not matched to a gene: 9. Germline V gene lookup returns CDR1 SGHDN and CDR2 FVKESK. This CDR3 spans 16 amino acids. The CDR3 sequence is CASSQPGQGPLYGYTF. CDR3 coding DNA: TGTGCCAGCAGCCAGCCGGGACAGGGACCCCTCTATGGCTACACCTTC.

The chain couples TRBV7-9 to TRBJ2-7; 8 positions agree with TRBD1. J gave up 3 bases and V 6 bases, and 4 bases lay outside the gene matches. Germline CDR1 reads SEHNR; CDR2 reads FQNEAQ (reference sequence). The CDR3 is 13 residues long. The CDR3 spells CASRATGDYEQYF. CDR3 DNA: TGTGCCAGCAGGGCGACAGGGGACTACGAGCAGTACTTC.

The genes are TRBV6-6 and TRBJ2-3; D ambiguous. The CDR3 extends over 12 amino acids. The germline V gene has CDR1 MNHNY and CDR2 SVGAGI (reference sequence). Trimming removed 8 bases from V and 0 bases from J, with 6 bases in between. Here the CDR3 reads CASAHSTDTQYF. The CDR3 DNA follows: TGTGCCAGCGCTCATAGCACAGATACGCAGTATTTT.

The genes are TRBV6-1 and TRBJ2-1; D not resolved. V was shortened by 2 bases and J by 0 bases, with 8 bases between the two germline ends. The CDR3 spans 15 residues. Germline values: CDR1 MNHNS, CDR2 SASEGT. In nucleotides, the CDR3 is TGTGCCAGCAGTGAATCGAGTAGCTCCTACAATGAGCAGTTCTTC. This translates into CASSESSSSYNEQFF.

The chain links TRBV5-1 to TRBJ1-3; D gene unclear. The CDR3 is made up of 17 amino acids. V gave up 0 bases and J gave up 0 bases, with 13 bases separating them. The germline V gene has CDR1 SGHRS and CDR2 YFSETQ. This CDR3 is CASSLAAATSSGNTIYF. The CDR3 bases are TGCGCCAGCAGCTTGGCGGCCGCAACCTCCTCTGGAAACACCATATATTTT.

CDR3 bases: TGCGCCAGCAGCCCGGAGCAGGGTATTACCACTGAAGCTTTCTTT. Translated, it gives CASSPEQGITTEAFF. The rearrangement joins TRBV4-3 to TRBJ1-1, with D possibly being TRBD1 (5 bases). V was pared by 4 bases and J by 4 bases, with 16 bases between. The germline V gene has CDR1 LGHNA and CDR2 YSLEER. The length of the CDR3 is 15 residues.

The V and J genes are TRBV7-2 and TRBJ2-7; 7 bases fit TRBD2. Losses at the gene ends were 1 base for V and 6 bases for J; bases not matched to a gene: 3. Germline V lookup: CDR1 SGHTA, CDR2 FQGNSA. The CDR3 is made up of 13 amino acids. CDR3 region: CASSLEWGGEQYF. The CDR3 bases are TGTGCCAGCAGCTTAGAGTGGGGGGGCGAGCAGTACTTC.

The chain employs TRBV2 and TRBJ1-1; no clear D. The V gene lost 2 bases and the J gene lost 6 bases, with 7 bases spanning the gap. The CDR3 is made up of 12 amino acids. Germline-derived CDR1 and CDR2 are SNHLY and FYNNEI. The CDR3 nucleotides read TGTGCCAGCAGTGAAACCCACTCTGAAGCTTTCTTT. Protein: CASSETHSEAFF.

The rearrangement uses TRBV30 and TRBJ1-5; D call uncertain. The germline gives CDR1 GTSNPN, CDR2 SVGIG (reference sequence). The length of the CDR3 is 13 residues. Trimming removed 3 bases from V and 0 bases from J, with 6 bases in between. CDR3 loop: CAWRGNSNQPQHF. Written as DNA, the CDR3 is TGTGCCTGGAGGGGAAATAGCAATCAGCCCCAGCATTTT.

The V call is TRBV5-6, the J call TRBJ2-2, with TRBD2 as a possible D gene (7 bases). The CDR3 runs to 16 residues. CDR1 is SGHDT and CDR2 is YYEEEE in the germline V gene. V gave up 1 base and J gave up 5 bases, with 15 bases separating them. This chain's CDR3 is CASSLFVGGPTGELFF. The DNA of the CDR3 is TGTGCCAGCAGCTTGTTTGTCGGGGGGCCAACCGGGGAGCTGTTTTTT.

This clone has only a few counts. V is TRBV6-1 and J is TRBJ2-4; TRBD2 agrees at 13 bases. In germline, CDR1 is MNHNS, CDR2 SASEGT. This CDR3 is 15 amino acids long. Trimming removed 2 bases from V and 6 bases from J; junction bases left unmatched: 1. CDR3 protein: CASSETSGGANIQYF. Written as DNA, the CDR3 is TGTGCCAGCAGTGAAACTAGCGGGGGGGCAAACATTCAGTACTTC.

The chain links TRBV2 to TRBJ2-3; maybe TRBD1 (5 bases). The CDR3 has 15 amino acids. Trimming left V 6 bases short and J 0 bases short, with 13 bases between. The germline V gene has CDR1 SNHLY and CDR2 FYNNEI. The CDR3 nucleotides read TGTGCCAGCAGAAAGATGCAGGGTAGCACAGATACGCAGTATTTT. Translated, it gives CASRKMQGSTDTQYF.

The rearrangement uses TRBV19 and TRBJ1-4; perhaps TRBD1 as D (5 bases). The CDR3 totals 15 residues. Trimming removed 6 bases from V and 7 bases from J, with 18 bases in between. Germline-derived CDR1 and CDR2 are LNHDA and SQIVND (reference sequence). CDR3 region: CASRSPGRSTEKLFF. As DNA, the CDR3 is TGTGCCAGTAGGTCACCGGGACGGTCGACTGAAAAACTGTTTTTT.

The rearrangement uses TRBV7-6 and TRBJ2-6; D not resolved. This CDR3 is 14 amino acids long. V lost 3 bases and J lost 1, with 4 bases in between. Germline-derived CDR1 and CDR2 are SGHVS and FNYEAQ. The DNA for the CDR3 is TGTGCCAGCAGCTTGCCTTCTGGGGCCAACGTCCTGACTTTC. It translates to CASSLPSGANVLTF.

J is TRBJ1-3 and V is TRBV7-3; unclear D gene. CDR1 and CDR2 (germline): SGHTA, FQGTGA. Between the trimmed V and J ends, which lost 7 bases and 8 bases, there was a span of 21 bases. The CDR3 has 15 residues. CDR3 in DNA: TGTGCCAGCACCATTATAATTAGGCCGACGGACACCATATATTTT. It codes for CASTIIIRPTDTIYF.

The rearrangement joins TRBV7-8 to TRBJ1-1; perhaps TRBD1 as D (6 bases). This CDR3 comprises 17 residues. The ends were cut back, 3 bases at V and 5 bases at J, with 22 bases in the middle. Germline V gives CDR1 SGHVS, CDR2 FQNEAQ. The CDR3 DNA follows: TGTGCCAGCAGCTTCTCCCTTACAGGGAGGGAAGAAACTGAAGCTTTCTTT. This encodes CASSFSLTGREETEAFF.

This chain links TRBV18 with TRBJ2-5, with TRBD2 as a possible D gene (6 bases). The V gene lost 2 bases and the J gene lost 4 bases, with 11 bases spanning the gap. Germline assignment: CDR1 KGHSH and CDR2 LQKENI. The CDR3 runs 14 residues. The CDR3 nucleotides are TGTGCCAGCTCACCAATCGATAGCGGAGAGACCCAGTACTTC. Protein: CASSPIDSGETQYF.

The V gene is TRBV7-9, the J gene TRBJ2-7; a weak D match, TRBD2 (6 bases). The CDR3 length is 12 residues. V was cut by 8 bases and J by 2 bases, with 10 bases left in between. The germline gives CDR1 SEHNR, CDR2 FQNEAQ (reference sequence). CDR3 sequence reads: CASRGGTYEQYF. CDR3 in DNA: TGTGCCAGCCGCGGCGGGACCTACGAGCAGTACTTC.

The rearrangement uses TRBV10-2 and TRBJ1-6; 7 bases are shared with TRBD1. Germline CDR1 and CDR2: WSHSY and SAAADI. This CDR3 region has 13 residues. J gave up 8 bases and V 6 bases, and 4 bases lay outside the gene matches. CDR3 in amino acids: CASRGDRDSPLHF. In DNA form, the CDR3 reads TGCGCCAGCAGGGGTGACAGGGATTCACCCCTCCACTTT.

The J gene is TRBJ2-3, the V gene TRBV7-6; D is unclear. The CDR3 length is 15 residues. With 1 base removed from V and 0 bases from J, the gap between germline ends came to 8 bases. The germline gives CDR1 SGHVS, CDR2 FNYEAQ. In nucleotides, the CDR3 is TGTGCCAGCAGCTTAGACATGGGGAGCACAGATACGCAGTATTTT. This codes for CASSLDMGSTDTQYF.

The chain carries TRBV11-3 and TRBJ1-4; perhaps TRBD1 as D (6 bases). Trimming removed 1 base at V and 7 bases at J, with 22 bases between. This CDR3 comprises 18 residues. From germline, CDR1 is SGHNT and CDR2 YENEEA. The CDR3 spells CASSLGSFTATGREKLFF. The CDR3 DNA reads TGTGCCAGCAGCTTAGGATCGTTCACCGCGACAGGACGTGAAAAACTGTTTTTT.

The genes are TRBV6-6 and TRBJ1-1; D is ambiguous. CDR3 length equals 13 residues. The germline gives CDR1 MNHNY, CDR2 SVGAGI (reference sequence). V lost 9 bases to trimming and J lost 3 bases, with 14 bases between them. The DNA for the CDR3 is TGTGCCAGTGAGGACTCATTTCACACTGAAGCTTTCTTT. Translating it yields CASEDSFHTEAFF.

This clone came up once. This rearrangement joins TRBV5-1 to TRBJ2-3, with 7 bases aligning to TRBD1. Looked up from germline, CDR1 is SGHRS and CDR2 is YFSETQ. The CDR3 sequence is 16 residues long. With V trimmed by 3 bases and J by 0 bases, 7 bases remained unmatched. The CDR3 sequence is CASSSTGTASTDTQYF. The CDR3 DNA sequence: TGCGCCAGCAGCTCCACCGGGACAGCTAGCACAGATACGCAGTATTTT.